Following are 2 T cell receptor beta chains from one sample sequenced in a study of chemoradiotherapy in HPV16-positive cancers (dated by TCRdb to the early 2020s). The method behind the library was the immunoSEQ multiplex PCR assay. Held by TCRdb, this immuneACCESS table contains in-frame sequences only and omits some clones. Under half of the omission traces to an unresolved V gene where checked; the cause of the rest is unknown. This sample lists about 3,500 clones; less than 75% were detected once. The ten largest account for roughly 15% of the sample. This specimen was collected from a patient who underwent chemoradiotherapy. The receptor source for this set is a human donor with HPV-associated anogenital cancer.

This clone was detected a few times. The CDR3 bases are TGTGCCAGCAGCGAAGACGGCAGTCCCACCGGGGAGCTGTTTTTT. It translates to CASSEDGSPTGELFF. The chain is built from TRBV9 and TRBJ2-2; no definite D call. CDR1 and CDR2 (germline): SGDLS, YYNGEE. This CDR3 is 15 amino acids long. Trimming pared 3 bases from V and 4 bases from J, leaving 13 bases between.

A few counts support this clone. The chain joins TRBV5-4 to TRBJ1-2; 7 nucleotides line up with TRBD1. V lost 4 bases to trimming and J lost 2 bases; unmatched junction nucleotides: 2. Germline V gene sequence: CDR1 SGHNT, CDR2 YYREEE (reference sequence). There are 13 residues in the CDR3. Here the CDR3 reads CASSRDRNYGYTF. The DNA of the CDR3 is TGTGCCAGCAGCAGGGACAGAAACTATGGCTACACCTTC.